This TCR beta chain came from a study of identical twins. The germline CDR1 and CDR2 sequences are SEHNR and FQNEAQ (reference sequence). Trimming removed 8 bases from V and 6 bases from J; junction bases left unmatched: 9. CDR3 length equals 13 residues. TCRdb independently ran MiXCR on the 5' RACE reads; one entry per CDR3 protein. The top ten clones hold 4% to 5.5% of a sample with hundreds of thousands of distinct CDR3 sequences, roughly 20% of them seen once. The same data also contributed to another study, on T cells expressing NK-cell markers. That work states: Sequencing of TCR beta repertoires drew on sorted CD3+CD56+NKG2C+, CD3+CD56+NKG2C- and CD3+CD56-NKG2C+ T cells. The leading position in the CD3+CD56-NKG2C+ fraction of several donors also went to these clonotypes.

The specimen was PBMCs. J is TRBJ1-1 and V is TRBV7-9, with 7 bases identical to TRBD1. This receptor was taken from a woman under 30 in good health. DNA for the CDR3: TGTGCCAGCCCCACAGGGGAAATAGCTGAAGCTTTCTTT. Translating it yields CASPTGEIAEAFF.